Below, one TCR beta chain is given with its context. Its antigen is unidentified. Trimming took off 5 bases at V and 6 bases at J, with 20 bases between the two ends. The CDR3 is 16 residues long. Germline lookup yields CDR1 SGHVS and CDR2 FQNEAQ. The entry originates in a study of T-cell memory formation after mild COVID-19. Findings and limits, study-wide: Clones that contracted from day 15 to 85 were balanced CD4/CD8, while later expanders leaned CD4+. SARS-CoV-2 specificity of second-wave clones peaking day 37 was unconfirmed.

MiXCR, run by TCRdb on the 5' RACE reads, gives a single entry per CDR3 protein. The data show around 300,000 distinct CDR3 sequences, roughly 15% seen once. This sequence joins TRBV7-8 and TRBJ2-1, with D perhaps matching TRBD2 (6 bases). Sequenced input: PBMCs or a T cell subset sorted from them (not recorded which). The receptor was derived from a man aged 18 to 35 who had mild COVID-19 (a few samples of this study predate the infection). Cell type and time point are not known. In nucleotides, the CDR3 is TGTGCCAGCAGCCGCGTTATCGGGGACTTCCCCAATGAGCAGTTCTTC. Residues: CASSRVIGDFPNEQFF.